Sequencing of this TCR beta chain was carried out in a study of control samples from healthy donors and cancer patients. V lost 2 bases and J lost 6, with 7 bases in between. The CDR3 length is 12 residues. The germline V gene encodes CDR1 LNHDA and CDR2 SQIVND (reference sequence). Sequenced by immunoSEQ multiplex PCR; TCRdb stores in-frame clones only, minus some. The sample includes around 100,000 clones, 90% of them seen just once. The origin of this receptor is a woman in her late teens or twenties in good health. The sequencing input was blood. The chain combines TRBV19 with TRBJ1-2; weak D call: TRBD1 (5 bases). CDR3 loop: CASSIKGNGYTF. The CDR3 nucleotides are TGTGCCAGTAGTATAAAGGGGAATGGCTACACCTTC.